These T cell receptor beta chains were read from a single sample in a study of early stage breast cancer tumors. The method was immunoSEQ multiplex PCR; TCRdb's version includes in-frame clones alone and lacks a portion of them. Of roughly 60,000 clones listed, about 83% are singletons. Specimen: blood. The receptor source for this set is a person in their twenties or thirties with breast cancer. CDR3s include the opening cysteine and the closing phenylalanine or tryptophan.

V	J	CDR3
TRBV6-5	TRBJ1-2	CASSLQGNYGYTF
TRBV5-6	TRBJ2-2	CASSFRATATGELFF
TRBV7-2	TRBJ2-3	CASSSTGGDGGTQYF
TRBV6-1	TRBJ2-2	CASCRATGSTGELFF
TRBV5-1	TRBJ2-1	CASSLAPLGGGDNEQFF
TRBV19	TRBJ1-4	CASSITGTSEKLFF
TRBV9	TRBJ2-2	CASSGSQGTGELFF
TRBV30	TRBJ1-4	CAWSGTGGVVANEKLFF
TRBV9	TRBJ1-1	CASSPRTMNTEAFF
TRBV9	TRBJ2-7	CASSTGAPSYEQYF
TRBV28	TRBJ2-1	CASSYPEAGGDYNEQFF
TRBV11-2	TRBJ1-2	CASSLVGNDYGYTF
TRBV27	TRBJ2-1	CASSPRRVLKYNEQFF
TRBV7-2	TRBJ1-2	CASSLERSGGGYTF
TRBV19	TRBJ1-3	CASRQGNLSGNTIYF
TRBV6-4	TRBJ2-3	CASSDGLAGDTDTQYF
TRBV10-3	TRBJ2-2	CAISDPTLAGSTTGELFF
TRBV11-3	TRBJ2-2	CASRETGAGTGELFF
TRBV11-3	TRBJ2-3	CASSLFLGTSTDTQYF
TRBV7-9	TRBJ1-1	CASSLYRAPKVAFF
TRBV19	TRBJ1-4	CATSTGVDNEKLFF
TRBV6-6	TRBJ2-7	CASSYNAGQYF
TRBV5-1	TRBJ2-7	CASSAALAGRSGEQYF
TRBV28	TRBJ1-1	CATKRTISGTEAFF
TRBV27	TRBJ2-7	CASSYSGIRGEQYF
TRBV29-1	TRBJ2-1	CSVEYSGNYNEQFF
TRBV7-6	TRBJ2-2	CASSRDGKNTGELFF
TRBV7-9	TRBJ1-5	CASSLEQGVGASNQPQHF
TRBV15	TRBJ2-1	CATSSSDGTSGDWGEQFF
TRBV5-1	TRBJ2-3	CASSFVWSADTQYF
TRBV28	TRBJ1-5	CASIPPGIGQPQHF
TRBV20-1	TRBJ1-2	CSASPIGGYTF
TRBV19	TRBJ2-3	CASSIGHGTSHTDTQYF
TRBV4-3	TRBJ1-2	CASSQGDRNLHYGYTF
TRBV13	TRBJ2-7	CASSFAYEQYF
TRBV18	TRBJ1-4	CASSGAFEDATNEKLFF
TRBV13	TRBJ1-2	CASSRGRDVYGYTF
TRBV29-1	TRBJ2-1	CSVEGWLGAYNEQFF
TRBV18	TRBJ1-5	CASSQGTDQPQHF
TRBV4-1	TRBJ2-5	CASSPHSGGLQETQYF
TRBV19	TRBJ2-7	CASSIPGLSYEQYF
TRBV4-2	TRBJ2-1	CASSQVWAVGFGNEQFF
TRBV9	TRBJ2-5	CASSSDGGQETQYF
TRBV5-4	TRBJ2-3	CASSSRAITDTQYF
TRBV28	TRBJ1-1	CASSFTGQGVNTEAFF